Listed here are 28 T cell receptor beta chains from one sample, sequenced in a study of blood T cells in healthy people across ages. It was with a sample-barcoded 5' primer and a J-beta primer mix that a second PCR of roughly 7 to 12 cycles was run. TCRdb reanalysed the 5' RACE reads using MiXCR and keeps one entry per CDR3 protein. The sample lists roughly 1.9 million distinct CDR3 sequences; about 39% were seen once. Sequenced: blood. The receptors were gathered from a human donor in good health.

The chain combines TRBV20-1 with TRBJ2-7; TRBD2 aligns across 7 bases. Per germline, CDR1 DFQATT and CDR2 SNEGSKA (reference sequence). The V and J ends lost 3 bases and 7 bases, in that order; junction bases with no gene match: 9. The CDR3 extends over 13 amino acids. CDR3 in DNA: TGCAGTGCTAGGGGACTAAGAGCATCAGAGCAGTACTTC. Its protein product is CSARGLRASEQYF.

This clonotype was counted at least ten times. The chain couples TRBV28 to TRBJ2-7, with no clear D. CDR3 length: 13 amino acids. Germline CDR1 MDHEN, CDR2 SYDVKM. V shed 2 bases and J shed 0 bases, with 5 bases lying between them. CDR3 region: CASSLRNSYEQYF. DNA for the CDR3: TGTGCCAGCAGTTTAAGGAACTCCTACGAGCAGTACTTC.

The chain is built from TRBV10-3 and TRBJ2-7; D is perhaps TRBD1 or TRBD2 (6 bases each). This CDR3 has 15 residues. The germline V gene encodes CDR1 ENHRY and CDR2 SYGVKD. V was clipped by 4 bases and J by 3 bases, with 16 bases between them. CDR3: CAISGSRGEVYEQYF. CDR3 in DNA: TGTGCCATCAGTGGGTCAAGGGGGGAAGTCTACGAGCAGTACTTC.

This clonotype was found a few times. The chain links TRBV4-1 to TRBJ2-3, with D unresolved. The CDR3 covers 17 residues. V lost 1 base and J 5 bases, leaving 19 bases between the germline ends. Per germline, CDR1 MGHRA and CDR2 YSYEKL. The CDR3: CASSQGRLGISGDTQYF. CDR3 coding DNA: TGCGCCAGCAGCCAAGGTCGGCTAGGGATTAGTGGAGATACGCAGTATTTT.

DNA for the CDR3: TGTGCCAGCACCCTGCCTACCGTCGCTTCTCCGAGGGGATTCAGTGAAGCTTTCTTT. Its translation: CASTLPTVASPRGFSEAFF. This sequence joins TRBV28 and TRBJ1-1; perhaps TRBD1 as D (5 bases). Trimming took 7 bases from V and 7 from J, leaving 34 bases between them. Germline CDR1 is MDHEN and CDR2 is SYDVKM. This CDR3 is built from 19 residues.

The gene calls are TRBV7-9 and TRBJ2-1, with D perhaps TRBD1 (5 bases). CDR1 and CDR2 from the germline V gene are SEHNR and FQNEAQ (reference sequence). V dropped 2 bases and J dropped 5 bases, with 16 bases sitting between them. CDR3 length: 16 amino acids. The chain's CDR3 is CASSLSPGLPNNEQFF. The CDR3 region has the DNA TGTGCCAGCAGCTTATCCCCAGGGTTGCCTAACAATGAGCAGTTCTTC.

The genes are TRBV29-1 and TRBJ2-1; 7 positions match TRBD2. The V gene's germline CDR1 is SQVTM and CDR2 ANQGSEA. V dropped 5 bases and J dropped 10; count of bases not matched to a gene: 8. There are 12 residues in the CDR3. In DNA form, the CDR3 reads TGCAGCGTTTGGGGGGGGAGGAACGAGCAGTTCTTC. Amino acid sequence: CSVWGGRNEQFF.

To note about this clonotype: A read error may be the cause here, since a much bigger clone is one base away. The genes are TRBV20-1 and TRBJ1-5; D is unclear. V lost 6 bases to trimming and J lost 4 bases, with 19 bases between them. Germline V gives CDR1 DFQATT, CDR2 SNEGSKA (reference sequence). The CDR3 covers 15 residues. This chain's CDR3 is CSARRPLSDNQPQHF. The CDR3, as DNA: TGCAGTGCGAGACGGCCCCTCAGCGATAATCAGCCCCAGCATTTT.

The table lists this clonotype with a few counts. This sequence joins TRBV6-2 or TRBV6-3 and TRBJ2-1; 10 positions match TRBD2. The V segment lost 6 bases and the J segment 7 bases; nucleotides outside the gene matches: 9. The CDR3 loop spans 15 amino acids. CDR1 and CDR2 (germline): MNHEY, SVGEGT. CDR3: CASRLSGGDRNEQFF. CDR3 sequence (DNA): TGTGCCAGCAGGTTGAGCGGGGGGGATAGAAATGAGCAGTTCTTC.

The V call is TRBV6-1, the J call TRBJ2-4; 10 bases line up with TRBD2. The trim removed 5 bases at V and 13 bases at J, leaving 20 bases unmatched. The V gene's germline CDR1 is MNHNS and CDR2 SASEGT. The CDR3 extends over 17 amino acids. This chain's CDR3 is CASSLGLARGPIGEQYF. In DNA form, the CDR3 reads TGTGCCAGCAGTCTGGGACTAGCGAGGGGGCCGATTGGTGAGCAGTACTTC.

The rearrangement links TRBV6-1 to TRBJ2-7; possibly TRBD1 for D (5 bases). The CDR3 is made up of 13 amino acids. CDR1 MNHNS and CDR2 SASEGT come from the germline V gene. Trimming pared 10 bases from V and 0 bases from J, leaving 13 bases between. Here the CDR3 reads CATRPRDSYEQYF. The CDR3, as DNA: TGTGCCACCAGACCCAGGGACTCCTACGAGCAGTACTTC.

The V and J genes are TRBV4-3 and TRBJ2-7; tentatively, D is TRBD2 (6 bases). V was trimmed by 2 bases and J by 3 bases, leaving 11 bases between them. CDR3 length equals 14 residues. From germline, CDR1 is LGHNA and CDR2 YSLEER. CDR3 sequence reads: CASSQRDSGYEQYF. In nucleotides, the CDR3 is TGCGCCAGCAGCCAACGGGACTCTGGCTACGAGCAGTACTTC.

This clonotype was seen repeatedly, ten times or more. This chain uses TRBV12-3 or TRBV12-4 with TRBJ2-1; D is undetermined. V was trimmed by 2 bases and J by 7 bases, leaving 9 bases between them. The CDR3 sequence is 13 residues long. CDR3 sequence: CASSLTNRNEQFF. CDR3 DNA sequence: TGTGCCAGCAGTTTAACAAACCGGAATGAGCAGTTCTTC.

This clonotype occurred a few times. The genes are TRBV12-3 or TRBV12-4 and TRBJ2-1; D unresolved. The CDR3 has 16 residues. V gave up 2 bases and J gave up 7 bases, with 18 bases separating them. CDR3 loop: CASSLNWAGGWNEQFF. The CDR3 region has the DNA TGTGCCAGCAGTTTAAATTGGGCAGGTGGTTGGAATGAGCAGTTCTTC.

J is TRBJ2-5 and V is TRBV5-1; D possibly corresponds to TRBD2 (6 bases). V shed 2 bases and J shed 1 base, with 12 bases lying between them. This CDR3 has 15 amino acids. CDR1 SGHRS and CDR2 YFSETQ come from the germline V gene. DNA of the CDR3: TGCGCCAGCAGCTTCTTCCCAGCGGGCCAAGAGACCCAGTACTTC. Its translation is CASSFFPAGQETQYF.

In this sample, this clonotype turned up once. J is TRBJ2-4 and V is TRBV4-1; D gene uncertain. The J call is uncertain, as TRBJ2-7 better fits the DNA end. The CDR3 length is 11 residues. Germline CDR1 is MGHRA and CDR2 is YSYEKL. The CDR3 here is CASGPGNEQYF. DNA for the CDR3: TGCGCCAGCGGGCCGGGTAACGAGCAGTACTTC.

The rearrangement uses TRBV3-1 and TRBJ2-2, with 9 bases fitting TRBD2. The germline CDR1 and CDR2 sequences are LGHDT and YNNKEL (reference sequence). The V and J ends lost 0 bases and 9 bases, in that order; junction bases with no gene match: 14. This CDR3 spans 18 amino acids. The DNA of the CDR3 is TGTGCCAGCAGCCAAGAAGGCGGGGGGGCTTTAGAATCCCGGGAGCTGTTTTTT. It codes for CASSQEGGGALESRELFF.

In its sample, this clonotype was seen a few times. The chain employs TRBV29-1 and TRBJ2-1, with TRBD2 identical over 7 bases. V dropped 4 bases and J dropped 10; count of bases not matched to a gene: 13. The CDR3 spans 14 residues. From germline, CDR1 is SQVTM and CDR2 ANQGSEA. CDR3 DNA: TGCAGCGTTGTGGTCGCGGGGGTTATGGGGGAGCAGTTCTTC. This sequence encodes CSVVVAGVMGEQFF.

The genes are TRBV20-1 and TRBJ1-2, with no clear D. Germline values: CDR1 DFQATT, CDR2 SNEGSKA (reference sequence). Trimming took 0 bases from V and 6 from J, leaving 11 bases between them. CDR3 size: 13 residues. CDR3 sequence: CSAREYQADGYTF. The CDR3 coding sequence is TGCAGTGCTAGAGAATACCAGGCCGATGGCTACACCTTC.

This clonotype turned up a few times. V gene TRBV12-3 or TRBV12-4 combines with J gene TRBJ2-7; 16 nucleotides line up with TRBD2. With 5 bases clipped from V and 4 bases from J, the junction kept 8 bases outside the gene matches. The CDR3 covers 17 residues. This chain's CDR3 is CASSHPGTSGGAYEQYF. The CDR3 DNA reads TGTGCCAGCAGTCATCCCGGGACTAGCGGGGGGGCTTACGAGCAGTACTTC.

The rearrangement joins TRBV28 to TRBJ1-1; D remains unclear. Germline CDR1 and CDR2: MDHEN and SYDVKM. The CDR3 runs 13 residues. V lost 5 bases, J lost 0 bases, and 7 bases lay in between. CDR3 amino acids: CASSKRMNTEAFF. The CDR3 DNA follows: TGTGCCAGCAGTAAAAGGATGAACACTGAAGCTTTCTTT.

The chain is built from TRBV10-3 and TRBJ1-1; 10 bases agree with TRBD1. CDR1 is ENHRY and CDR2 is SYGVKD in the germline V gene. After removal of 6 bases from V and 4 bases from J, the junction contained 8 bases not matched to a gene. The CDR3 consists of 15 residues. Written as DNA, the CDR3 is TGTGCCATCAGCCCCGGGACAGGGGTGGCCACTGAAGCTTTCTTT. It codes for CAISPGTGVATEAFF.

This clonotype was found a few times. This chain connects TRBV20-1 to TRBJ1-2; D is possibly TRBD1 (5 bases). Germline lookup yields CDR1 DFQATT and CDR2 SNEGSKA (reference sequence). The V gene lost 3 bases and the J gene lost 7 bases, with 21 bases spanning the gap. CDR3 length equals 15 residues. This CDR3 reads CSAREIYPLQGGYTF. CDR3 nucleotides: TGCAGTGCTAGGGAAATTTATCCTCTCCAGGGTGGCTACACCTTC.

This clonotype was observed a handful of times. This chain joins TRBV20-1 and TRBJ1-2; D remains ambiguous. The germline gives CDR1 DFQATT, CDR2 SNEGSKA (reference sequence). V lost 4 bases to trimming and J lost 0 bases, with 12 bases between them. CDR3 length: 14 amino acids. Here the CDR3 DNA reads TGCAGTGCTACACTAGAGTGGACTAACTATGGCTACACCTTC. Its protein product is CSATLEWTNYGYTF.

This clonotype has more than one count but fewer than ten. The chain has TRBV5-1 and TRBJ2-3; D is uncertain. The CDR3 is made up of 17 amino acids. The V gene's germline CDR1 is SGHRS and CDR2 YFSETQ. Trimming stripped 2 bases from V and 2 bases from J, with 18 bases between. The CDR3: CASSFPFGGEDTDTQYF. CDR3 sequence (DNA): TGCGCCAGCAGCTTCCCGTTCGGCGGCGAAGACACAGATACGCAGTATTTT.

V is TRBV4-3 and J is TRBJ2-1; TRBD2 matches 9 bases. CDR3 size: 17 residues. Germline V lookup: CDR1 LGHNA, CDR2 YSLEER. J gave up 4 bases and V 0 bases, and 7 bases lay outside the gene matches. The CDR3 DNA is TGCGCCAGCAGCCAAGATCGGGGACTAGCTCCGTACAATGAGCAGTTCTTC. Amino acids: CASSQDRGLAPYNEQFF.

Note on this clonotype: A much larger clone lies a single base off, so this may be a read error. This chain joins TRBV20-1 and TRBJ2-1; 7 nucleotides match TRBD2. V lost 7 bases, J lost 2 bases, and 11 bases stayed unmatched. CDR1 DFQATT and CDR2 SNEGSKA come from the germline V gene (reference sequence). The CDR3 runs 15 residues. In DNA form, the CDR3 reads TGCAGTGTTCCCCCGGGGGGTAGTACCTACAATGAGCAGTTCTTC. Residues: CSVPPGGSTYNEQFF.

This clonotype has just a few counts. The rearrangement joins TRBV7-3 to TRBJ2-1; D gene unclear. Per the germline V gene, CDR1 is SGHTA and CDR2 is FQGTGA. This CDR3 is built from 15 residues. V was pared by 2 bases and J by 0 bases, with 8 bases between. The CDR3 is CASSLFPVSYNEQFF. The CDR3 DNA reads as TGTGCCAGCAGCTTATTCCCTGTCTCCTACAATGAGCAGTTCTTC.